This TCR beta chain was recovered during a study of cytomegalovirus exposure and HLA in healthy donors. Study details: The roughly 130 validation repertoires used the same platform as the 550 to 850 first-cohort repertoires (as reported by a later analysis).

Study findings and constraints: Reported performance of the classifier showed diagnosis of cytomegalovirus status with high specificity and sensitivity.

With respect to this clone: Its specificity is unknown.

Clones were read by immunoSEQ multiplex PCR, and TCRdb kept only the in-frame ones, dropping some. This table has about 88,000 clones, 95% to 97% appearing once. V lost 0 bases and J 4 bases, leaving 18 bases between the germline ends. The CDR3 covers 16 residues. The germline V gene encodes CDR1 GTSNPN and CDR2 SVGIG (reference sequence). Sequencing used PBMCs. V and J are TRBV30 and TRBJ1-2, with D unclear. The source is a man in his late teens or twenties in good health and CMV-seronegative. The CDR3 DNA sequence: TGTGCCTGGAGTGTAGCGTCTCAACCACGGAGCTATGGCTACACCTTC. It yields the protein CAWSVASQPRSYGYTF.